A single sample is the source of the 15 T cell receptor beta chains below, sequenced in a study of T cells in Graves' hyperthyroidism and ophthalmopathy. TCR beta CDR3 sequences were amplified from RNA transcripts. The HTBI primer set was used in a first-round RT-PCR of the TCR CDR3. TCRdb processed the multiplex PCR reads anew with MiXCR; each CDR3 protein has one entry. The data hold about 400,000 distinct CDR3 sequences, with roughly 14% observed a single time. Sequencing was performed on blood. Source of these receptors: a woman under 30 with Graves' hyperthyroidism.

This clonotype was counted many times. CDR3 amino acids: CASSVAAAGTEAFF. The CDR3 bases are TGTGCCAGCAGCGTGGCAGCGGCCGGCACTGAAGCTTTCTTT. V is TRBV9 and J is TRBJ1-1; no definite D call. This CDR3 has 14 amino acids. V dropped 2 bases and J dropped 4 bases, with 12 bases sitting between them. Germline V gene data show CDR1 as SGDLS and CDR2 as YYNGEE.

This clonotype has a count of ten or more. The chain uses TRBV20-1 and TRBJ1-1; tentative D call: TRBD1 (6 bases). CDR3 length: 12 amino acids. Germline-derived CDR1 and CDR2 are DFQATT and SNEGSKA (reference sequence). The V gene lost 5 bases and the J gene lost 1 base, with 8 bases spanning the gap. The CDR3 is CSALQGNTEAFF. In DNA, the CDR3 is TGCAGTGCTCTACAGGGGAACACTGAAGCTTTCTTT.

This chain links TRBV29-1 with TRBJ2-1; TRBD2 might be the D (6 bases). The germline gives CDR1 SQVTM, CDR2 ANQGSEA. V lost 4 bases and J 0 bases, leaving 10 bases between the germline ends. The CDR3 is 14 amino acids. For the CDR3, the DNA is TGCAGCGTTGCGGCGGGGAGCTCCTACAATGAGCAGTTCTTC. Translated, it gives CSVAAGSSYNEQFF.

This clonotype was detected ten times or more. The chain carries TRBV29-1 and TRBJ1-1, with a weak D call TRBD1 (5 bases). Germline V gene sequence: CDR1 SQVTM, CDR2 ANQGSEA. V dropped 4 bases and J dropped 0 bases, with 6 bases sitting between them. The CDR3 runs to 12 residues. CDR3 nucleotide sequence: TGCAGCGTTGGACAGATGAACACTGAAGCTTTCTTT. This codes for CSVGQMNTEAFF.

About this clonotype itself: Germline and junction disagree at one end, which may indicate a read error. CDR3 in amino acids: CTSSLGPGSYEQYF. In nucleotides, the CDR3 is TGTACCAGCAGCTTAGGCCCGGGGTCCTACGAGCAGTACTTC. The chain carries TRBV13 and TRBJ2-7; perhaps TRBD2 as D (5 bases). Germline V lookup: CDR1 PRHDT, CDR2 FYEKMQ (reference sequence). CDR3 length equals 14 residues.

This clonotype has a handful of counts. The genes are TRBV19 and TRBJ1-1; D is perhaps TRBD1 (6 bases). V was cut by 9 bases and J by 4 bases, with 18 bases left in between. Per the germline V gene, CDR1 is LNHDA and CDR2 is SQIVND (reference sequence). The CDR3 totals 14 residues. CDR3 bases: TGTGCCAGCGCGGGAGGGGGGTTGGGCACTGAAGCTTTCTTT. It yields the protein CASAGGGLGTEAFF.

The table lists this clonotype with many counts. V is TRBV2 and J is TRBJ2-2; D possibly corresponds to TRBD2 (6 bases). Per the germline V gene, CDR1 is SNHLY and CDR2 is FYNNEI. The CDR3 runs to 15 residues. Trimming took off 6 bases at V and 0 bases at J, with 11 bases between the two ends. DNA of the CDR3: TGTGCCAGCAGAGGGACTGGGGCGAACACCGGGGAGCTGTTTTTT. It yields the protein CASRGTGANTGELFF. The whole variable domain, filled in from reference TRBV2 and TRBJ2-2, reads EPEVTQTPSHQVTQMGQEVILRCVPISNHLYFYWYRQILGQKVEFLVSFYNNEISEKSEIFDDQFSVERPDGSNFTLKIRSTKLEDSAMYFCASRGTGANTGELFFGEGSRLTVL.

This clonotype appeared a few times. The chain links TRBV7-9 to TRBJ1-2; no clear D. This CDR3 comprises 15 residues. CDR1 SEHNR and CDR2 FQNEAQ come from the germline V gene (reference sequence). The V end was cut by 2 bases, the J end by 7 bases, with 17 bases between. The CDR3: CASSLNSEMMGGYTF. The CDR3 DNA follows: TGTGCCAGCAGCTTAAACTCCGAAATGATGGGTGGCTACACCTTC. Variable domain in full (rest from reference TRBV7-9 and TRBJ1-2): DTGVSQNPRHKITKRGQNVTFRCDPISEHNRLYWYRQTLGQGPEFLTYFQNEAQLEKSRLLSDRFSAERPKGSFSTLEIQRTEQGDSAMYLCASSLNSEMMGGYTFGSGTRLTVV.

This clonotype appeared a few times. The CDR3 coding sequence is TGCAGTGCTAGAGTAGGATCTGGGCAGGGGGGCGAGCAGTACTTC. Its protein product is CSARVGSGQGGEQYF. The rearrangement joins TRBV20-1 to TRBJ2-7; TRBD1 is a possible D gene (7 bases). The CDR3 contains 15 residues. Germline values: CDR1 DFQATT, CDR2 SNEGSKA (reference sequence). V gave up 1 base and J gave up 6 bases, with 19 bases separating them.

With respect to this clonotype: The germline gene is not matched at one end of the junction; a read error may be the cause. J is TRBJ2-7 and V is TRBV7-2; 8 nucleotides match TRBD1. The CDR3 loop spans 15 amino acids. CDR1 and CDR2 from the germline V gene are SGHTA and FQGNSA. In DNA form, the CDR3 reads TGTGCCAGCAGCTTTCCGGGGACAGGCCTCTACGGGCAGTACTTC. Translated: CASSFPGTGLYGQYF.

This clonotype showed up many times. This chain connects TRBV28 to TRBJ1-1; D unresolved. This CDR3 spans 12 amino acids. Germline V gene data show CDR1 as MDHEN and CDR2 as SYDVKM. V was shortened by 5 bases and J by 10 bases, with 14 bases between the two germline ends. The CDR3 loop is CASSPPSFGAFF. CDR3 nucleotide sequence: TGTGCCAGCAGTCCCCCGAGCTTCGGAGCTTTCTTT.

This clonotype was seen many times. The V gene is TRBV7-3, the J gene TRBJ2-7, with 8 bases matching TRBD2. V shed 7 bases and J 1 base; nucleotides not matched to a gene: 6. Germline CDR1 SGHTA, CDR2 FQGTGA. The CDR3 totals 14 residues. Here the CDR3 DNA reads TGTGCCAGCACCCCGAGCGGGAGATCCTACGAGCAGTACTTC. This gives the protein CASTPSGRSYEQYF. Variable domain in full (rest from reference TRBV7-3 and TRBJ2-7): GAGVSQTPSNKVTEKGKYVELRCDPISGHTALYWYRQSLGQGPEFLIYFQGTGAADDSGLPNDRFFAVRPEGSVSTLKIQRTERGDSAVYLCASTPSGRSYEQYFGPGTRLTVT.

V is TRBV20-1 and J is TRBJ2-7; TRBD1 aligns across 9 bases. V lost 1 base, J lost 1 base, and 8 bases stayed unmatched. Germline-derived CDR1 and CDR2 are DFQATT and SNEGSKA (reference sequence). The CDR3 totals 16 residues. The CDR3 DNA sequence: TGCAGTGCTAGAGCCGGTGGGACAGGGAGGTCCTACGAGCAGTACTTC. Its protein product is CSARAGGTGRSYEQYF.

This clonotype occurred many times. One junction end does not reproduce the germline sequence, and a read error may be involved. The V and J genes are TRBV7-3 and TRBJ2-1; D gene ambiguous. The CDR3 consists of 14 residues. Germline CDR1 is SGHTA and CDR2 is FQGTGA. CDR3 residues: CASSITSGHNEQFF. DNA for the CDR3: TGTGCCAGCAGCATAACCTCGGGCCACAATGAGCAGTTCTTC.

This clonotype was recorded at least ten times. This sequence joins TRBV11-3 and TRBJ2-1; 8 nucleotides match TRBD1. CDR1 SGHNT and CDR2 YENEEA come from the germline V gene. Trimming at V came to 4 bases and at J to 6 bases, leaving 11 bases not matched to a gene. CDR3 length: 16 amino acids. Written as DNA, the CDR3 is TGTGCCAGCAGCTCCGCCCCCGACAGGGGAAGCAATGAGCAGTTCTTC. Its translation: CASSSAPDRGSNEQFF.